This entry lists 12 T cell receptor beta chains sequenced from one sample in a study of monozygotic twins with inflammatory bowel disease (dated by TCRdb to the late 2010s). Libraries came from 5' RACE. The sequencing machine was an Illumina HiSeq 2500. Reprocessed by TCRdb, the reads give a single entry per CDR3 protein sequence, without DNA. This specimen's table enumerates around 450,000 distinct CDR3 sequences. The top ten clones comprise 2% to 3% of the sample. Sequencing used blood. The receptors originated from a human donor with ulcerative colitis or Crohn's disease, or a healthy co-twin of an affected twin (not recorded which).

The chain couples TRBV5-4 to TRBJ2-7; TCRdb gives TRBD1 as the D gene, but with no DNA this cannot be confirmed. The CDR3 spans 13 residues. CDR1 and CDR2 (germline): SGHNT, YYREEE (reference sequence). CDR3 residues: CASSSDRRYEQYF.

This sequence joins TRBV27 and TRBJ1-2. CDR1 is MNHEY, CDR2 SMNVEV, per germline (reference sequence). The length of the CDR3 is 13 residues. CDR3 loop: CASSLSWRYGYTF.

The chain employs TRBV5-1 and TRBJ1-1; TCRdb outputs TRBD1, but without DNA this stays unchecked. The CDR3 consists of 15 residues. The germline CDR1 and CDR2 sequences are SGHRS and YFSETQ. The CDR3 region is CASSLSLGVNTEAFF.

This chain uses TRBV3-1 with TRBJ2-3; TCRdb names TRBD2, which stays unverified in the absence of DNA. The germline CDR1 and CDR2 sequences are LGHDT and YNNKEL (reference sequence). CDR3 length equals 13 residues. The CDR3 sequence: CASSQGEGLPQYF.

The V gene is TRBV19, the J gene TRBJ2-3; TCRdb calls TRBD2, which cannot be checked without DNA. Germline V CDR1 and CDR2: LNHDA, SQIVND (reference sequence). This CDR3 is 17 amino acids long. This CDR3 is CASSALKLGGGTDTQYF.

This sequence joins TRBV29-1 and TRBJ1-1. The CDR3 runs 14 residues. Germline values: CDR1 SQVTM, CDR2 ANQGSEA. CDR3 protein: CSVERVLSNTEAFF.

The chain carries TRBV3-1 and TRBJ2-5; the D gene TCRdb calls, TRBD2, cannot be checked with no DNA. The CDR3 is made up of 14 amino acids. In germline, CDR1 is LGHDT, CDR2 YNNKEL (reference sequence). CDR3 in amino acids: CASSHLAGMETEYF.

The V call is TRBV9, the J call TRBJ2-2. Per germline, CDR1 SGDLS and CDR2 YYNGEE. This CDR3 comprises 13 residues. CDR3 sequence: CASSPKTTGELFF.

CDR3 sequence reads: CASSQDMHGTSGSADEQFF. The rearrangement uses TRBV4-2 and TRBJ2-1; TCRdb calls TRBD2, which cannot be checked without DNA. The CDR3 has 19 amino acids. Looked up from germline, CDR1 is LGHNA and CDR2 is YNFKEQ.

V gene TRBV7-9 combines with J gene TRBJ2-7; TCRdb's D call of TRBD1 is untestable without DNA. Germline lookup yields CDR1 SEHNR and CDR2 FQNEAQ (reference sequence). This CDR3 is built from 17 residues. CDR3 loop: CASSPGSGDRGSYEQYF.

The rearrangement uses TRBV20-1 and TRBJ1-1. This CDR3 comprises 14 residues. CDR1 and CDR2 (germline): DFQATT, SNEGSKA (reference sequence). This chain's CDR3 is CSARKGTLITEAFF.

V and J are TRBV6-2 or TRBV6-3 and TRBJ2-1; TCRdb's D call of TRBD1 is untestable without DNA. The CDR3 has 14 amino acids. Looked up from germline, CDR1 is MNHEY and CDR2 is SVGEGT. CDR3 protein: CASSYRTGWDEQFF.